This T cell receptor beta chain was sequenced during a study of T cell responses to AZD1222 COVID-19 vaccine. Study-wide points: Dominant CD4 TCR responses targeted spike regions 160-218 and 743-854. Among the donors, most were white British and more were female, and clonal diversity was possibly underestimated. Baseline antibody screening turned up just a handful of seropositive AZD1222 recipients.

Produced via immunoSEQ multiplex PCR; TCRdb's table is partial and in-frame only. The table includes 45,000 to 55,000 clones, around 85% detected once. Trimming stripped 3 bases from V and 0 bases from J, with 11 bases between. This CDR3 comprises 15 residues. Germline V gene lookup returns CDR1 LNHDA and CDR2 SQIVND (reference sequence). As regards this clone: Its target is not known.

The specimen comprised peripheral blood, sampled on day 0 of MenACWY control vaccination. The sequence derives from an adult in good health. The chain couples TRBV19 to TRBJ1-1; a weak D match, TRBD1 (5 bases). CDR3 coding DNA: TGTGCCAGTAGTATTAAGGGGCCCATGAACACTGAAGCTTTCTTT. Its translation is CASSIKGPMNTEAFF.